This T cell receptor (beta chain) was sequenced in a study of blood T cell repertoires in COVID-19. The overall study: Samples representing acute and convalescent COVID-19 were sourced from the United States, Italy and Spain. Sources were T cells, B-cell-depleted T cells, or PBMCs; the material itself was cDNA or gDNA.

As handled by the study authors: Estimates of nucleated cell counts were drawn from the amplification of reference gene primers. The repertoire was sequenced with immunoSEQ multiplex PCR; TCRdb's copy has only in-frame clones and lacks some. V and J calls and clone size are those listed in that table; D and trimming were worked out from the DNA. This sample carries approximately 75,000 clones, more than 75% of them seen once, and the ten largest clones take around 27%. From germline, CDR1 is SGHRS and CDR2 YFSETQ. The CDR3 sequence is 13 residues long. Trimming took 0 bases from V and 1 from J, leaving 5 bases between them.

Source material: peripheral blood. The V gene is TRBV5-1, the J gene TRBJ2-7, with a tentative D call TRBD1 (5 bases). This sequence originates from a woman aged 80 or older with active or convalescent COVID-19. The CDR3 spells CASSLGQSYEQYF. The DNA for the CDR3 is TGCGCCAGCAGCTTGGGACAGTCCTACGAGCAGTACTTC. The whole variable domain, remainder taken from reference TRBV5-1 and TRBJ2-7, is KAGVTQTPRYLIKTRGQQVTLSCSPISGHRSVSWYQQTPGQGLQFLFEYFSETQRNKGNFPGRFSGRQFSNSRSEMNVSTLELGDSALYLCASSLGQSYEQYFGPGTRLTVT.